These 3 T cell receptor beta chains came from one sample sequenced in a study of cytomegalovirus exposure and HLA in healthy donors. It was with 60 Vbeta and 13 Jbeta primers that the PCR ran. Libraries were prepared by immunoSEQ multiplex PCR; TCRdb keeps only in-frame clonotypes and omits some of them. The sample yields about 140,000 clones, around 80% seen once. Sequencing was done on a sample of PBMCs. All receptors come from a man aged 18 to 35 in good health and CMV-seropositive.

The chain combines TRBV19 with TRBJ2-3, with D uncertain. The V gene lost 5 bases and the J gene lost 0 bases, with 9 bases spanning the gap. This CDR3 has 14 amino acids. CDR1 LNHDA and CDR2 SQIVND come from the germline V gene (reference sequence). The CDR3, as DNA: TGTGCCAGTAGTGAGCGATCTAGCACAGATACGCAGTATTTT. It codes for CASSERSSTDTQYF.

This chain uses TRBV19 with TRBJ2-7; 12 bases align to TRBD2. CDR1 is LNHDA and CDR2 is SQIVND in the germline V gene (reference sequence). The trim removed 4 bases at V and 7 bases at J, leaving 8 bases unmatched. The CDR3 length is 15 residues. CDR3 loop: CASSSLAGGPDEQYF. CDR3 bases: TGTGCCAGTAGTAGCCTAGCGGGAGGGCCAGATGAGCAGTACTTC.

This clone has only a few counts. This chain uses TRBV2 with TRBJ2-2; D is perhaps TRBD1 (5 bases). In germline, CDR1 is SNHLY, CDR2 FYNNEI. Trimming left V 6 bases short and J 8 bases short, with 13 bases between. CDR3 length: 13 residues. The CDR3 nucleotides read TGTGCCAGCAGGAGCCAGGGATTGGGGGAGCTGTTTTTT. This sequence encodes CASRSQGLGELFF.